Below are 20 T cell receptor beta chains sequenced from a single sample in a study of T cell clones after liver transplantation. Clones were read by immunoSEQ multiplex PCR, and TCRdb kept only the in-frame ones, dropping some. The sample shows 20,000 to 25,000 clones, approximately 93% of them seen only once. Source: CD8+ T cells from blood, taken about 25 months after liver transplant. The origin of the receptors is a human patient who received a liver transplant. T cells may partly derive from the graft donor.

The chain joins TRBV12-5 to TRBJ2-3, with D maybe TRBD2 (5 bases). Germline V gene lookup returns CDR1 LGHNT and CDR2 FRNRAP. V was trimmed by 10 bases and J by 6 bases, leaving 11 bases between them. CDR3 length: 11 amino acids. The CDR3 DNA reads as TGTGCTACCAAAACGGGGGATACGCAGTATTTT. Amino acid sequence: CATKTGDTQYF.

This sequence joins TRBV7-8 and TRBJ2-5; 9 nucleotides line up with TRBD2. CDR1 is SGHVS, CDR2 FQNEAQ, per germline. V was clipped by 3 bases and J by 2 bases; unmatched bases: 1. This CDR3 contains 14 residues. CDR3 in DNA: TGTGCCAGCAGCTTTCTAGCGGGGCAAGAGACCCAGTACTTC. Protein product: CASSFLAGQETQYF. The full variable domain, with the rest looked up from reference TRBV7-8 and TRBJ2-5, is GAGVSQSPRYKVAKRGQDVALRCDPISGHVSLFWYQQALGQGPEFLTYFQNEAQLDKSGLPSDRFFAERPEGSVSTLKIQRTQQEDSAVYLCASSFLAGQETQYFGPGTRLLVL.

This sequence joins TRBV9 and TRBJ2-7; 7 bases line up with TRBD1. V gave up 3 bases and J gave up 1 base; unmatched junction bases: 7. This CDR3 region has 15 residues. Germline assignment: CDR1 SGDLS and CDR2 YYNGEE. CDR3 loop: CASSEGAGPSYEQYF. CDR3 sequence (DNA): TGTGCCAGCAGCGAGGGGGCAGGGCCTTCCTACGAGCAGTACTTC.

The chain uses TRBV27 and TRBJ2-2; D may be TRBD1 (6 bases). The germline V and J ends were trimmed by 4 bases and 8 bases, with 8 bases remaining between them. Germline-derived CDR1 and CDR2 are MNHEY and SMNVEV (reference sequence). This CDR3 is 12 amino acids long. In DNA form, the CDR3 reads TGTGCCAGCAGTTCCAGGGGTGGGGAGCTGTTTTTT. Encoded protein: CASSSRGGELFF.

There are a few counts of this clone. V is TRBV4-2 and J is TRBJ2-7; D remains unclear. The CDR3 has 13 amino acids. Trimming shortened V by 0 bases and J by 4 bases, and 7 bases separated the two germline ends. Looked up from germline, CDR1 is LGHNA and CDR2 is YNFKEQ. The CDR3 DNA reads TGTGCCAGCAGCCAAGAAATAAGTTACGAGCAGTACTTC. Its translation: CASSQEISYEQYF.

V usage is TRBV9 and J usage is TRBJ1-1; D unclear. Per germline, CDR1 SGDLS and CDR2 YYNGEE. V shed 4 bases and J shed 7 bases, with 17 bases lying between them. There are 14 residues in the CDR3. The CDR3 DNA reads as TGTGCCAGCAGCCGTAGTGGCAGGCCTGATGAAGCTTTCTTT. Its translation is CASSRSGRPDEAFF.

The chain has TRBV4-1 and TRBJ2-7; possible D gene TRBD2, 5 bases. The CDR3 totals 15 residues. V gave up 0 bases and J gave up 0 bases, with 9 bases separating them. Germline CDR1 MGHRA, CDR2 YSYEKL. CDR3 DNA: TGCGCCAGCAGCCAAGAGTTGGGGAGCTCCTACGAGCAGTACTTC. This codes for CASSQELGSSYEQYF.

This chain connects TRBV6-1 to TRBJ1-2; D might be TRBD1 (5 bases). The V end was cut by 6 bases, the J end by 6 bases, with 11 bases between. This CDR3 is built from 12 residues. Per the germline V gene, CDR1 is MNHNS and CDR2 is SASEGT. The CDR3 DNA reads TGTGCCAGCAGGGGACGGGGTAATGGCTACACCTTC. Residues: CASRGRGNGYTF.

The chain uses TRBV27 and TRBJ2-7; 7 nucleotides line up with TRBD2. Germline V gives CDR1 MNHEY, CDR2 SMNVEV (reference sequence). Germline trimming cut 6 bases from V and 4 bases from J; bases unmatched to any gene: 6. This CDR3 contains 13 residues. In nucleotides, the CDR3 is TGTGCCAGCAGAGAGCGGGATGCTTACGAGCAGTACTTC. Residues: CASRERDAYEQYF.

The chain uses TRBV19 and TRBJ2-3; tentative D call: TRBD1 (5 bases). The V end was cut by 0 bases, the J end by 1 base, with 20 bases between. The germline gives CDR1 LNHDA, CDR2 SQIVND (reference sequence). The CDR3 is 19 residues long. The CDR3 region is CASSIDLEGQGRRTDTQYF. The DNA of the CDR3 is TGTGCCAGTAGTATAGATCTAGAAGGCCAGGGAAGGCGCACAGATACGCAGTATTTT.

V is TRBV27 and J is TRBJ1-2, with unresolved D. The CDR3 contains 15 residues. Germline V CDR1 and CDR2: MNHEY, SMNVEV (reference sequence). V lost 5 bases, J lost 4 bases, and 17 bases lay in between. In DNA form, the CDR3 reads TGTGCCAGCAGTCCGTGGGCAGTGGGATCCTATGGCTACACCTTC. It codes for CASSPWAVGSYGYTF.

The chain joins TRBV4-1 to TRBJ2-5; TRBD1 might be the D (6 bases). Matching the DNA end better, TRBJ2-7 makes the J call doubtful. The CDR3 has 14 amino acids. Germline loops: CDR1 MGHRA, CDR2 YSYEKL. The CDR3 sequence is CASSQQTGAYEQYF. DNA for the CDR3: TGCGCCAGCAGCCAGCAGACAGGCGCCTACGAGCAGTACTTC.

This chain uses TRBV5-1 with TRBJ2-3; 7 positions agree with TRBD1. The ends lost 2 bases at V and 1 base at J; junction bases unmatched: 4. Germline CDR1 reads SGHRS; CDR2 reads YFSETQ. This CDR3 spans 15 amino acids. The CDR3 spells CASSLQGSGTDTQYF. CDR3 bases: TGCGCCAGCAGCTTACAGGGGTCGGGCACAGATACGCAGTATTTT.

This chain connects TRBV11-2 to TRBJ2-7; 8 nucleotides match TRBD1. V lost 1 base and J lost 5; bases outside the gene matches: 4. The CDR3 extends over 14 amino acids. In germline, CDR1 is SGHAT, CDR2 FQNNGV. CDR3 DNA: TGTGCCAGCAGCTTAGCAGGGGGCGTCAACGAGCAGTACTTC. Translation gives CASSLAGGVNEQYF.

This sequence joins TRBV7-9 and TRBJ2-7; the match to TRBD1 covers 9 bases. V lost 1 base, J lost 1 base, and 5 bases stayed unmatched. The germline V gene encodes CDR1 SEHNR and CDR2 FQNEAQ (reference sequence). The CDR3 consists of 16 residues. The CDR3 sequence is CASSLVGQGTSYEQYF. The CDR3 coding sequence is TGTGCCAGCAGCTTAGTTGGACAGGGGACATCCTACGAGCAGTACTTC. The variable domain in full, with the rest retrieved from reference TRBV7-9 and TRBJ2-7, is DTGVSQNPRHKITKRGQNVTFRCDPISEHNRLYWYRQTLGQGPEFLTYFQNEAQLEKSRLLSDRFSAERPKGSFSTLEIQRTEQGDSAMYLCASSLVGQGTSYEQYFGPGTRLTVT.

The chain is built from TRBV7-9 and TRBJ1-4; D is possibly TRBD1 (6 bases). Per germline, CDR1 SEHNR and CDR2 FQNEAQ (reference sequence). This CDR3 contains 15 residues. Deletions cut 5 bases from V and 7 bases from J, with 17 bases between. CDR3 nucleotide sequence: TGTGCCAGCAGCCCACAGGGTCCGTCTCGTGAAAAACTGTTTTTT. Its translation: CASSPQGPSREKLFF.

The CDR3 here is CAWTINPTGELFF. The CDR3 DNA reads as TGTGCCTGGACAATAAACCCAACCGGGGAGCTGTTTTTT. The chain couples TRBV30 to TRBJ2-2, with D uncertain. Deletions cut 4 bases from V and 5 bases from J, with 11 bases between. This CDR3 comprises 13 residues. The germline gives CDR1 GTSNPN, CDR2 SVGIG (reference sequence). Variable domain in full (rest from reference TRBV30 and TRBJ2-2): SQTIHQWPATLVQPVGSPLSLECTVEGTSNPNLYWYRQAAGRGLQLLFYSVGIGQISSEVPQNLSASRPQDRQFILSSKKLLLSDSGFYLCAWTINPTGELFFGEGSRLTVL.

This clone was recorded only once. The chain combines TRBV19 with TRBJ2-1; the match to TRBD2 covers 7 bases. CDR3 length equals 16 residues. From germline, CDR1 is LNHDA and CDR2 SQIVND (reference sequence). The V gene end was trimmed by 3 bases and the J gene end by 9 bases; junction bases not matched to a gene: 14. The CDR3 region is CASSIGLVMVVGEQFF. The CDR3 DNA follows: TGTGCCAGTAGTATTGGACTAGTGATGGTCGTAGGTGAGCAGTTCTTC. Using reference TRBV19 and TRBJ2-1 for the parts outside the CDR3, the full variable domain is DGGITQSPKYLFRKEGQNVTLSCEQNLNHDAMYWYRQDPGQGLRLIYYSQIVNDFQKGDIAEGYSVSREKKESFPLTVTSAQKNPTAFYLCASSIGLVMVVGEQFFGPGTRLTVL.

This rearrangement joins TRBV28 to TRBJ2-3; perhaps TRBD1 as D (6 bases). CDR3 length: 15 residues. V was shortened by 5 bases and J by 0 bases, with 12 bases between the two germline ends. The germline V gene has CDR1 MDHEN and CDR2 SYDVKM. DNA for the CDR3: TGTGCCAGCAGTCAGGGGACGGAGAGCACAGATACGCAGTATTTT. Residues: CASSQGTESTDTQYF.

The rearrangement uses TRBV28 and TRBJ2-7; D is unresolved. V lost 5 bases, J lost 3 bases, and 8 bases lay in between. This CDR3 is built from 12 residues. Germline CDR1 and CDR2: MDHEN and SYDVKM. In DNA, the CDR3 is TGTGCCAGCAGTCGTCAGTTCTACGAGCAGTACTTC. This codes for CASSRQFYEQYF.